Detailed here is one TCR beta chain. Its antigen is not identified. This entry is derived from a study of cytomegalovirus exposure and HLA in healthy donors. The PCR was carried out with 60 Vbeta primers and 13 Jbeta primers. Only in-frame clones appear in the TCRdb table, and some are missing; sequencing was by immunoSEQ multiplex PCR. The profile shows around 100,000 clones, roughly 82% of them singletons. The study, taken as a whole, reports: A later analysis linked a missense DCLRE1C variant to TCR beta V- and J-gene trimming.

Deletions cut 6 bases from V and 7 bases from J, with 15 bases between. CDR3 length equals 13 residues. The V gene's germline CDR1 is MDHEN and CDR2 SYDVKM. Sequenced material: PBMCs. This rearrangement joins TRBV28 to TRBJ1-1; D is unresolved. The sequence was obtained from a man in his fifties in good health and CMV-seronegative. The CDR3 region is CASSLGSAVEAFF. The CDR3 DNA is TGTGCCAGCAGCCTCGGGTCTGCTGTTGAAGCTTTCTTT.